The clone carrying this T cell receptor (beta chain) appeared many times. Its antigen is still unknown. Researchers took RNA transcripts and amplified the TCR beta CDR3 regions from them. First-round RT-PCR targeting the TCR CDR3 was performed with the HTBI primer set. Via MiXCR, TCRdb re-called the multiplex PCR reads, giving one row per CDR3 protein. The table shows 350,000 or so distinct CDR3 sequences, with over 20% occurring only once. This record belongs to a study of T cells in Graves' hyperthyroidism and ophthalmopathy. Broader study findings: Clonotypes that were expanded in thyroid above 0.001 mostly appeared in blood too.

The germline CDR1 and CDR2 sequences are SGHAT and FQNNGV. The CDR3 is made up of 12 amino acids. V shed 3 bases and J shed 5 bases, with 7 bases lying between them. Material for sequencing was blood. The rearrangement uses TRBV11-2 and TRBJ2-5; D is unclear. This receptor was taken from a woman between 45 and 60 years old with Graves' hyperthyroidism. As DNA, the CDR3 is TGTGCCAGCAGCTTCCTTAGGGAGACCCAGTACTTC. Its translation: CASSFLRETQYF.